This paragraph reports one TCR beta chain. Its cognate antigen is unknown. The CDR3 sequence is 14 residues long. V was clipped by 0 bases and J by 5 bases, with 8 bases between them. Germline lookup yields CDR1 LNHDA and CDR2 SQIVND (reference sequence). This sample was included in a study of T cells in tuberculosis. Unsorted cryopreserved PBMC were sequenced, averaging around 100,000 T cells per clinical donor. This table comes from immunoSEQ multiplex PCR, and its TCRdb copy is limited to in-frame clones, with some not included. The sample consists of 20,000 to 25,000 clones, 85% to 95% of them appearing once. Broader study findings: Active tuberculosis patients had shorter CDR3-alpha; the beta difference was nonsignificant. Using the GMM-specific repertoire gave about 86% accuracy versus roughly 70% with motifs. Smaller distances to GMM-specific TCRs suggested their expansion in active tuberculosis.

Sequencing was performed on PBMCs. The chain links TRBV19 to TRBJ2-1, with D possibly being TRBD2 (5 bases). The clonotype was recovered from a donor under 30 with latent tuberculosis or without tuberculosis infection. Some clones in this sample may be carry-over from other donors' samples. The CDR3 coding sequence is TGTGCCAGTAGTATAGAGGACTGGGACAATGAGCAGTTCTTC. This sequence encodes CASSIEDWDNEQFF. Full variable domain (rest looked up from reference TRBV19 and TRBJ2-1): DGGITQSPKYLFRKEGQNVTLSCEQNLNHDAMYWYRQDPGQGLRLIYYSQIVNDFQKGDIAEGYSVSREKKESFPLTVTSAQKNPTAFYLCASSIEDWDNEQFFGPGTRLTVL.